What follows is one T cell receptor (beta chain) and its context. The data stem from a study of blood T cell repertoires in COVID-19. About the study: Donors in the United States, Italy and Spain gave samples during acute or convalescent COVID-19.

The data were produced by immunoSEQ multiplex PCR, yet TCRdb's version contains in-frame clones alone and is incomplete. The data contain almost 350,000 clones, 85% to 90% of them singletons. Germline CDR1 SGHVS, CDR2 FQNEAQ. CDR3 size: 16 residues. Trimming took 5 bases from V and 9 from J, leaving 20 bases between them. A PCR-confirmed or clinician-diagnosed COVID-19 case had contacted exposed participants within 2 weeks of entry. The chain is built from TRBV7-8 and TRBJ1-6; D might be TRBD1 (6 bases). This TCR was sampled from a woman aged 25 to 39 who had been exposed to COVID-19. The source material was PBMCs or T cells enriched from blood (not recorded which). The CDR3 loop is CASSPQGQPKSSPLHF. In DNA form, the CDR3 reads TGTGCCAGCAGCCCCCAGGGGCAACCGAAATCTTCACCCCTCCACTTT.